This T cell receptor beta chain was identified during a study of T cells in Graves' hyperthyroidism and ophthalmopathy. The CDR3 sequence is 14 residues long. V gave up 10 bases and J gave up 0 bases, with 12 bases separating them. The germline CDR1 and CDR2 sequences are SNHLY and FYNNEI. TCR beta CDR3 regions were amplified from RNA. The HTBI primer set drove a first-round RT-PCR of the TCR CDR3. TCRdb called the multiplex PCR reads again in MiXCR, with one record for every CDR3 protein. The data hold some 580,000 distinct CDR3 sequences, with around 16% observed a single time. This clonotype was seen ten or more times. Its target is not known. Findings and limits, study-wide: Ophthalmopathy, which appeared later, was predicted by the model a median approximately six months before onset.

The TCR comes from a woman between 40 and 55 years old with Graves' ophthalmopathy. The gene calls are TRBV2 and TRBJ2-2; perhaps TRBD1 as D (6 bases). The sequencing sample was made of blood. CDR3 residues: CAIHPGANTGELFF. The CDR3, as DNA: TGTGCCATCCACCCAGGGGCGAACACCGGGGAGCTGTTTTTT.